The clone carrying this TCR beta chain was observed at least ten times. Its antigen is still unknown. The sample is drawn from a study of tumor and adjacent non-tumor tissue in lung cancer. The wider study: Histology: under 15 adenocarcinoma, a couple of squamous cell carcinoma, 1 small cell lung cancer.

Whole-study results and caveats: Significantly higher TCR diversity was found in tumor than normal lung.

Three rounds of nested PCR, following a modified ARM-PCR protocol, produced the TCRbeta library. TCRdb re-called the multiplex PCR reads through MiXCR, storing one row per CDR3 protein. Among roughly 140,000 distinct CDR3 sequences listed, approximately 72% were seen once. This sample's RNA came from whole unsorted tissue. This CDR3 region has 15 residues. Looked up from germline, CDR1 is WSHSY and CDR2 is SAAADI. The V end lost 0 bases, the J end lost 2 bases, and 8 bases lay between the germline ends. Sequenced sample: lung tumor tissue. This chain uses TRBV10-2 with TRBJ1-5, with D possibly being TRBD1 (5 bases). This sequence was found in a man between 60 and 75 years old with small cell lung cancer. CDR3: CASSESRDRNQPQHF. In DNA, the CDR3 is TGCGCCAGCAGTGAGTCCCGGGACCGCAATCAGCCCCAGCATTTT.